The 32 T cell receptor beta chains reported below all come from one sample, sequenced in a study of technical replicates of blood from a handful of donors. The protocol was immunoSEQ multiplex PCR, while the TCRdb copy is restricted to in-frame clones and leaves out a portion. The repertoire includes 50,000 to 75,000 clones, roughly 95% of them detected once, and over 4% sits in the top ten. The sample taken for sequencing was PBMCs. These receptors came from a human donor in good health. Some clones in this sample may be carry-over from other donors' samples.

This chain joins TRBV6-5 and TRBJ2-1; D not certain. The germline CDR1 and CDR2 sequences are MNHEY and SVGAGI. Deletions cut 8 bases from V and 4 bases from J, with 6 bases between. This CDR3 has 11 amino acids. CDR3 protein: CASSRYNEQFF. CDR3 DNA sequence: TGTGCCAGCTCACGGTACAATGAGCAGTTCTTC.

The chain uses TRBV4-3 and TRBJ2-7; no reliable D call. The CDR3 covers 14 residues. The V end lost 2 bases, the J end lost 0 bases, and 8 bases lay between the germline ends. Germline V gene lookup returns CDR1 LGHNA and CDR2 YSLEER. The CDR3 reads CASSQTLASYEQYF. CDR3 nucleotide sequence: TGCGCCAGCAGCCAAACCCTGGCCTCCTACGAGCAGTACTTC.

This rearrangement joins TRBV2 to TRBJ2-7; TRBD2 might be the D (6 bases). Per the germline V gene, CDR1 is SNHLY and CDR2 is FYNNEI. V lost 6 bases to trimming and J lost 0 bases, with 12 bases between them. This CDR3 region has 14 residues. The DNA for the CDR3 is TGTGCCAGCAGGGACCGGGACTCCTCCTACGAGCAGTACTTC. This encodes CASRDRDSSYEQYF.

This clone was found once. The gene calls are TRBV6-6 and TRBJ2-7, with 11 bases matching TRBD1. V shed 2 bases and J 2 bases; nucleotides not matched to a gene: 2. The CDR3 covers 15 residues. The germline V gene has CDR1 MNHNY and CDR2 SVGAGI (reference sequence). The CDR3 sequence is CASSYGTGGPYEQYF. Here the CDR3 DNA reads TGTGCCAGCAGTTACGGGACAGGGGGACCCTACGAGCAGTACTTC.

This chain joins TRBV5-4 and TRBJ1-4; 11 bases map to TRBD1. Germline CDR1 reads SGHNT; CDR2 reads YYREEE (reference sequence). This CDR3 is 16 amino acids long. The V and J ends lost 4 bases and 7 bases, in that order; junction bases with no gene match: 9. CDR3 sequence: CASSTRTGGGGEKLFF. CDR3 coding DNA: TGTGCCAGCAGCACAAGGACAGGGGGCGGTGGTGAAAAACTGTTTTTT.

The chain employs TRBV4-2 and TRBJ2-1, with 7 bases fitting TRBD1. The CDR3 spans 15 residues. Per germline, CDR1 LGHNA and CDR2 YNFKEQ. Germline trimming cut 3 bases from V and 3 bases from J; bases unmatched to any gene: 5. The CDR3 DNA reads TGTGCCAGCAGCCAGGACAGGTTAAGCTACAATGAGCAGTTCTTC. Amino acid sequence: CASSQDRLSYNEQFF.

CDR3 amino acids: CASSYGEGVNEQFF. CDR3 DNA: TGCGCCAGCAGTTACGGGGAGGGGGTAAATGAGCAGTTCTTC. This chain links TRBV4-3 with TRBJ2-1; maybe TRBD2 (7 bases). V was pared by 6 bases and J by 7 bases, with 16 bases between. Germline values: CDR1 LGHNA, CDR2 YSLEER. There are 14 residues in the CDR3.

V is TRBV27 and J is TRBJ2-1; 7 positions match TRBD2. Germline CDR1 and CDR2: MNHEY and SMNVEV (reference sequence). The CDR3 is 14 residues long. The V gene end was trimmed by 1 base and the J gene end by 8 bases; junction bases not matched to a gene: 5. This chain's CDR3 is CASSLYSLADEQFF. DNA of the CDR3: TGTGCCAGCAGTTTATACTCCCTAGCGGATGAGCAGTTCTTC.

The chain is built from TRBV7-2 and TRBJ1-5, with no clear D. CDR1 and CDR2 from the germline V gene are SGHTA and FQGNSA. This CDR3 is built from 14 residues. The V gene lost 5 bases and the J gene lost 6 bases, with 14 bases spanning the gap. CDR3 DNA sequence: TGTGCCAGCAGCCCGATGGGCGCCGGTCAGCCCCAGCATTTT. This gives the protein CASSPMGAGQPQHF.

This rearrangement joins TRBV4-1 to TRBJ2-3; TRBD2 is a possible D gene (5 bases). This CDR3 has 14 residues. Trimming removed 0 bases from V and 4 bases from J, with 8 bases in between. Germline CDR1 reads MGHRA; CDR2 reads YSYEKL. The CDR3 DNA is TGCGCCAGCAGCCAAGACGAGGGTTCAGATACGCAGTATTTT. This translates into CASSQDEGSDTQYF.

The gene calls are TRBV20-1 and TRBJ2-1, with a possible D match to TRBD2 (5 bases). CDR1 DFQATT and CDR2 SNEGSKA come from the germline V gene (reference sequence). Trimming shortened V by 1 base and J by 10 bases, and 8 bases separated the two germline ends. The CDR3 runs to 11 residues. CDR3 residues: CSARGPGEQFF. The CDR3 DNA reads as TGCAGTGCTAGAGGTCCGGGGGAGCAGTTCTTC.

This chain uses TRBV6-6 with TRBJ2-1; 9 bases are a match to TRBD1. V lost 6 bases and J lost 4; bases outside the gene matches: 7. Germline V gives CDR1 MNHNY, CDR2 SVGAGI (reference sequence). The CDR3 length is 15 residues. CDR3: CASSSGQGRYNEQFF. Written as DNA, the CDR3 is TGTGCCAGCAGCAGTGGACAGGGGAGGTACAATGAGCAGTTCTTC.

The chain has TRBV19 and TRBJ2-1, with 7 bases identical to TRBD2. The CDR3 is 15 amino acids. The V gene's germline CDR1 is LNHDA and CDR2 SQIVND (reference sequence). J gave up 8 bases and V 1 base, and 8 bases lay outside the gene matches. The DNA of the CDR3 is TGTGCCAGTAGTATAGGCGGGAGAGGGTTGGATGAGCAGTTCTTC. It encodes CASSIGGRGLDEQFF.

The chain is built from TRBV4-3 and TRBJ2-3, with 7 bases that match TRBD1. V lost 3 bases, J lost 5 bases, and 8 bases stayed unmatched. This CDR3 is 15 amino acids long. Looked up from germline, CDR1 is LGHNA and CDR2 is YSLEER. In DNA form, the CDR3 reads TGCGCCAGCAGCCAGGGACAGCGGAGGCGAGATACGCAGTATTTT. Protein sequence: CASSQGQRRRDTQYF.

The J gene is TRBJ2-2, the V gene TRBV9; 10 positions agree with TRBD2. The length of the CDR3 is 16 residues. Germline V gives CDR1 SGDLS, CDR2 YYNGEE. The V and J ends lost 4 bases and 7 bases, in that order; junction bases with no gene match: 10. The CDR3 region is CASSPPGIAGGGELFF. DNA of the CDR3: TGTGCCAGCAGCCCCCCCGGGATAGCGGGGGGCGGGGAGCTGTTTTTT.

The chain employs TRBV7-8 and TRBJ1-5; no reliable D call. Germline V gene sequence: CDR1 SGHVS, CDR2 FQNEAQ. This CDR3 contains 12 residues. Deletions cut 1 base from V and 6 bases from J, with 4 bases between. Here the CDR3 DNA reads TGTGCCAGCAGCTTAGACTTTCAGCCCCAGCATTTT. Translating gives CASSLDFQPQHF.

The V gene is TRBV13, the J gene TRBJ2-7, with TRBD2 matching over 12 bases. The CDR3 is made up of 16 amino acids. Germline-derived CDR1 and CDR2 are PRHDT and FYEKMQ (reference sequence). Trimming took 4 bases from V and 5 from J; bases not matched to a gene: 9. The CDR3 region has the DNA TGTGCCAGCAGCTCGTCGACTAGCGGGGGACCCCACGAGCAGTACTTC. Protein: CASSSSTSGGPHEQYF. Full variable domain (remainder filled in from reference TRBV13 and TRBJ2-7): AAGVIQSPRHLIKEKRETATLKCYPIPRHDTVYWYQQGPGQDPQFLISFYEKMQSDKGSIPDRFSAQQFSDYHSELNMSSLELGDSALYFCASSSSTSGGPHEQYFGPGTRLTVT.

V usage is TRBV5-4 and J usage is TRBJ2-7, with 11 bases that match TRBD2. The junction had 5 bases not matched to a gene; V was cut back by 4 bases and J by 2 bases. The CDR3 spans 15 residues. Germline CDR1 and CDR2: SGHNT and YYREEE (reference sequence). The CDR3 region has the DNA TGTGCCAGCAGCGTAACTAGCGGGAGCGCCTACGAGCAGTACTTC. Amino acids: CASSVTSGSAYEQYF. The full variable domain, completed using reference TRBV5-4 and TRBJ2-7, is ETGVTQSPTHLIKTRGQQVTLRCSSQSGHNTVSWYQQALGQGPQFIFQYYREEENGRGNFPPRFSGLQFPNYSSELNVNALELDDSALYLCASSVTSGSAYEQYFGPGTRLTVT.

CDR3 bases: TGTGCCAGCTCACCAAACCCGGGACTAGCGGGAGGATATGAGCAGTTCTTC. This gives the protein CASSPNPGLAGGYEQFF. The chain carries TRBV18 and TRBJ2-1, with 15 bases identical to TRBD2. Germline V gene data show CDR1 as KGHSH and CDR2 as LQKENI. Trimming took 2 bases from V and 8 from J; bases not matched to a gene: 7. The CDR3 runs to 17 residues.

The gene calls are TRBV5-1 and TRBJ2-1; D possibly corresponds to TRBD2 (6 bases). V lost 1 base, J lost 5 bases, and 10 bases lay in between. Germline V gene data show CDR1 as SGHRS and CDR2 as YFSETQ. The CDR3 is 14 residues long. The CDR3 bases are TGCGCCAGCAGCTTGACGGGGGAGAACAATGAGCAGTTCTTC. It translates to CASSLTGENNEQFF.

The chain couples TRBV11-2 to TRBJ1-6, with D maybe TRBD1 (6 bases). CDR1 is SGHAT, CDR2 FQNNGV, per germline. There are 17 residues in the CDR3. V lost 2 bases, J lost 7 bases, and 18 bases lay in between. CDR3 in amino acids: CASSLTTGMGLNSPLHF. CDR3 nucleotides: TGTGCCAGCAGCTTAACAACAGGGATGGGGCTGAATTCACCCCTCCACTTT.

This sequence joins TRBV11-2 and TRBJ1-2, with a weak D call TRBD1 (5 bases). The germline gives CDR1 SGHAT, CDR2 FQNNGV. V was trimmed by 5 bases and J by 2 bases, leaving 9 bases between them. CDR3 length: 13 amino acids. CDR3 amino acids: CASSPQENYGYTF. CDR3 nucleotide sequence: TGTGCCAGCAGCCCACAGGAGAACTATGGCTACACCTTC.

The chain combines TRBV5-6 with TRBJ1-6; D is perhaps TRBD1 (6 bases). V lost 4 bases and J 7 bases, leaving 18 bases between the germline ends. The CDR3 length is 16 residues. Germline values: CDR1 SGHDT, CDR2 YYEEEE. The CDR3 spells CASSPPGQNLNSPLHF. CDR3 DNA: TGTGCCAGCAGCCCCCCAGGACAGAACTTAAATTCACCCCTCCACTTT.

This clone was detected a few times. The chain carries TRBV7-3 and TRBJ1-1; D unclear. The germline V gene has CDR1 SGHTA and CDR2 FQGTGA. The length of the CDR3 is 13 residues. Trimming removed 3 bases from V and 3 bases from J, with 8 bases in between. CDR3 residues: CASSFVRHTEAFF. The CDR3, as DNA: TGTGCCAGCAGCTTCGTGCGTCACACTGAAGCTTTCTTT.

The rearrangement links TRBV15 to TRBJ1-2, with D uncertain. Germline V gives CDR1 LNHNV, CDR2 YYDKDF (reference sequence). Trimming removed 0 bases at V and 5 bases at J, with 4 bases between. The CDR3 sequence is 12 residues long. CDR3 sequence reads: CATSREQYGYTF. In nucleotides, the CDR3 is TGTGCCACCAGCAGAGAACAGTATGGCTACACCTTC.

The chain couples TRBV2 to TRBJ1-1; 10 bases are shared with TRBD1. The CDR3 sequence is 14 residues long. V was pared by 6 bases and J by 7 bases, with 8 bases of the junction left unmatched. CDR1 is SNHLY, CDR2 FYNNEI, per germline. The CDR3 nucleotides are TGTGCCAGCAGAACCGGGACAGGGGTCGGTGAAGCTTTCTTT. Its protein product is CASRTGTGVGEAFF.

The V gene is TRBV6-5, the J gene TRBJ2-5; 8 bases line up with TRBD2. CDR3 length: 14 amino acids. Germline CDR1 MNHEY, CDR2 SVGAGI. V shed 4 bases, J shed 5 bases, and the junction held 6 bases outside the gene matches. DNA of the CDR3: TGTGCCAGCAGTTCCCGGGGGGGGCGCGAGACCCAGTACTTC. Amino acids: CASSSRGGRETQYF.

This chain uses TRBV5-4 with TRBJ1-3; TRBD1 matches at 8 bases. The junction had 4 bases not matched to a gene; V was cut back by 4 bases and J by 4 bases. CDR1 SGHNT and CDR2 YYREEE come from the germline V gene (reference sequence). The CDR3 length is 14 residues. CDR3 in DNA: TGTGCCAGCAGCCTGGGACAGGAAGGAAACACCATATATTTT. Its translation is CASSLGQEGNTIYF.

V and J are TRBV5-4 and TRBJ2-1; 14 bases agree with TRBD2. The CDR3 sequence is 16 residues long. V shed 4 bases, J shed 7 bases, and the junction held 7 bases outside the gene matches. CDR1 and CDR2 from the germline V gene are SGHNT and YYREEE (reference sequence). The CDR3 spells CASSPAGLAGANEQFF. In DNA form, the CDR3 reads TGTGCCAGCAGCCCAGCGGGACTAGCGGGAGCGAATGAGCAGTTCTTC. The full variable domain, its missing parts supplied by reference TRBV5-4 and TRBJ2-1, is ETGVTQSPTHLIKTRGQQVTLRCSSQSGHNTVSWYQQALGQGPQFIFQYYREEENGRGNFPPRFSGLQFPNYSSELNVNALELDDSALYLCASSPAGLAGANEQFFGPGTRLTVL.

The V call is TRBV29-1, the J call TRBJ1-1; D ambiguous. V was cut by 7 bases and J by 5 bases, with 20 bases left in between. Germline lookup yields CDR1 SQVTM and CDR2 ANQGSEA. This CDR3 spans 14 amino acids. CDR3 DNA sequence: TGCAGCGGCCATCGACCGGGGAAGGAGACTGAAGCTTTCTTT. Translation gives CSGHRPGKETEAFF.

V and J are TRBV28 and TRBJ1-6, with D tentatively TRBD1 (5 bases). V dropped 6 bases and J dropped 2 bases, with 11 bases sitting between them. The CDR3 has 15 residues. The germline V gene encodes CDR1 MDHEN and CDR2 SYDVKM. The CDR3: CASSPTAPYNSPLHF. In nucleotides, the CDR3 is TGTGCCAGCAGCCCGACAGCACCCTATAATTCACCCCTCCACTTT.

The chain is built from TRBV5-1 and TRBJ2-5; 11 bases fit TRBD2. Unmatched junction bases numbered 2, after V lost 0 bases and J lost 4 bases. The V gene's germline CDR1 is SGHRS and CDR2 YFSETQ. This CDR3 has 15 residues. CDR3 sequence reads: CASSLGTSGLETQYF. DNA for the CDR3: TGCGCCAGCAGCTTGGGGACTAGCGGGCTAGAGACCCAGTACTTC.